Listed below are T cell receptor beta chains from one sample, sequenced in a study of T cell responses to AZD1222 COVID-19 vaccine. Clones were read by immunoSEQ multiplex PCR, and TCRdb kept only the in-frame ones, dropping some. The data hold about 99,000 clones, with about nine tenths observed a single time. The sample consisted of peripheral blood, taken on day 0 of AZD1222 vaccination. All receptors come from an adult in good health. Each CDR3 is given with its conserved first and last residue. Each record gives: V gene, J gene, clone size, D gene, CDR3 DNA, CDR3 protein. The D gene is left open where the match is weak. Some rows mark clone size as missing; the rest say once, few, many or name a class of expanded clone.

>TRBV25-1|TRBJ2-7|-|-
TGTGCCAGCAGTCGGTCCACCGGGCTGGGAAACGAGCAGTACTTC
CASSRSTGLGNEQYF
>TRBV30|TRBJ2-1|-|TRBD1
TGTGCCGGCGACCCTGGGACAGGGGGCTTTGAGCAGTTCTTC
CAGDPGTGGFEQFF
>TRBV10-3|TRBJ1-5|-|TRBD1
TGTGCCATCAGTGAAGATAGGACAGGGATCGGCAATCAGCCCCAGCATTTT
CAISEDRTGIGNQPQHF
>TRBV5-1|TRBJ2-5|-|TRBD2
TGCGCCAGCAGCTACGGGACTAGCGAAGAGACCCAGTACTTC
CASSYGTSEETQYF
>TRBV12-3/TRBV12-4|TRBJ2-7|-|-
TGTGCCAGCGCCATATTCCCCCCGCATATGCAGTACTTC
CASAIFPPHMQYF
>TRBV19|TRBJ1-1|once|TRBD1
TGTGCCAGCTCGGGACAGCTGAACACTGAAGCTTTCTTT
CASSGQLNTEAFF
>TRBV11-2|TRBJ2-1|-|-
TGTGCCAGCAGCGTCGCAGGGGTGTCCTACAATGAGCAGTTCTTC
CASSVAGVSYNEQFF
>TRBV28|TRBJ2-4|few|TRBD1
TGTGCCAGCACTCAAGGGGGCGGAACCAAAAACATTCAGTACTTC
CASTQGGGTKNIQYF
>TRBV29-1|TRBJ2-3|-|-
TGCAGCGTTCGGGAGCGGGGCACAGATACGCAGTATTTT
CSVRERGTDTQYF
>TRBV4-2|TRBJ1-2|-|TRBD1
TGTGCCAGCAGCCGCGGGGGGACAGGGGCGGAATTCACCTTC
CASSRGGTGAEFTF
>TRBV19|TRBJ1-5|-|-
TGTGCCAGTAGTAATAGGGACATCCTTAGCAATCAGCCCCAGCATTTT
CASSNRDILSNQPQHF
>TRBV12-2|TRBJ2-1|once|-
TGTGCAAGTCGCTCCTTGGGACTAGGTCCGTACAATGAGCAGTTCTTC
CASRSLGLGPYNEQFF
>TRBV24-1|TRBJ2-2|-|-
TGTGCCACCAGTGACACTAAAGGGACGAACACCGGGGAGCTGTTTTTT
CATSDTKGTNTGELFF
>TRBV15|TRBJ1-1|-|-
TGTGCCACCAGCAGGGTGAACACTGAAGCTTTCTTT
CATSRVNTEAFF
>TRBV6-2/TRBV6-3|TRBJ2-1|-|-
TGTGCCAGCAGTTACCGCGGCGATAACGAGCAGTTCTTC
CASSYRGDNEQFF
>TRBV6-5|TRBJ2-2|-|TRBD2
TGTGCCAGCACCAGACTAGCGGGAGGCCCCGGGGAGCTGTTTTTT
CASTRLAGGPGELFF
>TRBV3-1/TRBV3-2|TRBJ1-2|few|-
TGTGCCAGCAGCCCAGGACCTAACTATGGCTACACCTTC
CASSPGPNYGYTF
>TRBV5-6|TRBJ1-2|-|-
TGTGCCAGCAGCTTTGATTACTATGGCTACACCTTC
CASSFDYYGYTF
>TRBV27|TRBJ1-3|-|-
TGTGCCAGCAGGCGAACAGGGCAAGGAAACACCATATATTTT
CASRRTGQGNTIYF
>TRBV7-9|TRBJ1-5|-|TRBD1
TGTGCCAGCAGCTCCGGGACAGGGGCTCCAGGGAATCAGCCCCAGCATTTT
CASSSGTGAPGNQPQHF
>TRBV2|TRBJ1-5|-|-
TGTGCCAGCAGTTTTACAGGACTTCTCAATCAGCCCCAGCATTTT
CASSFTGLLNQPQHF
>TRBV19|TRBJ2-3|-|TRBD2
TGTGCCAGTATCTCGAGTAGCGGGAGTATGGGAGATACGCAGTATTTT
CASISSSGSMGDTQYF
>TRBV25-1|TRBJ2-1|-|TRBD1
TGTGCCAGCAGTGCCGGACAGGGGGCCTACAATGAGCAGTTCTTC
CASSAGQGAYNEQFF
>TRBV6-1|TRBJ2-7|-|-
TGTGCCAGCAGTGAAGCGCTGGAGGTTTTTGGCGAGCAGTACTTC
CASSEALEVFGEQYF
>TRBV29-1|TRBJ1-4|few|-
TGCAGCGTTCTCGGCCAGCAGGGAAAACTGTTTTTT
CSVLGQQGKLFF
>TRBV7-9|TRBJ1-3|once|-
TGTGCCAGCAGCCCGCCGGTGGGTGGAAACACCATATATTTT
CASSPPVGGNTIYF
>TRBV12-3/TRBV12-4|TRBJ2-1|-|-
TGTGCCAGCAGCATAGTAGAGGGCGATGAGCAGTTCTTC
CASSIVEGDEQFF
>TRBV19|TRBJ1-3|-|-
TGTGCCAGTAGTATCTCCGGGGGAAGGAACACCATATATTTT
CASSISGGRNTIYF
>TRBV7-9|TRBJ1-5|-|-
TGTGCCAGCAGTCAGGAGGCGGCAGGCAATCAGCCCCAGCATTTT
CASSQEAAGNQPQHF
>TRBV19|TRBJ1-6|-|-
TGTGCCAGTAGTTTTGCCGGAGCTAATTCACCCCTCCACTTT
CASSFAGANSPLHF
>TRBV21-1|TRBJ1-5|-|-
TGTGCCAGCAGCAAAAGGAGGGCGGGGTATGGAGGCCAGCCCCAGCATTTT
CASSKRRAGYGGQPQHF
>TRBV30|TRBJ2-7|-|-
TGTGCCTGGAGTTTCCGGTACGAGCAGTACTTC
CAWSFRYEQYF
>TRBV4-2|TRBJ1-1|-|-
TGTGCCAGCAGCCAGAGCGGGCCGGGCAACACTGAAGCTTTCTTT
CASSQSGPGNTEAFF
>TRBV18|TRBJ2-7|few|TRBD1
TGTGCCAGCTCACAAGGGGGGACAGGGATGCAGAACGAGCAGTACTTC
CASSQGGTGMQNEQYF
>TRBV2|TRBJ2-7|few|-
TGTGCCAGCTGTCGGGACCTAGCTCCATCCGAGCAGTACTTC
CASCRDLAPSEQYF
>TRBV28|TRBJ2-7|few|TRBD2
TGTGCCAGCAGTTCCCCGGGGGAGGGCAGGTACGAGCAGTACTTC
CASSSPGEGRYEQYF
>TRBV6-2/TRBV6-3|TRBJ2-1|-|-
TGTGCCAGCAGTCTCCCGACGGTTTCCTACAATGAGCAGTTCTTC
CASSLPTVSYNEQFF
>TRBV18|TRBJ1-6|-|-
TGTGCCAGCTCATATAACACAGATTCACCCCTCCACTTT
CASSYNTDSPLHF
>TRBV19|TRBJ2-1|-|-
TGTGCCAGTAGTATTCTAAATGAGCAGTTCTTC
CASSILNEQFF
>TRBV2|TRBJ2-7|-|TRBD2
TGTGCCAGCAGTGAAATGTCTAGCGGGAGAACCTACGAGCAGTACTTC
CASSEMSSGRTYEQYF
>TRBV11-1|TRBJ2-1|-|-
TGTGCCAGCAGCTTAAGGGCCCCCAATGAGCAGTTCTTC
CASSLRAPNEQFF
>TRBV19|TRBJ2-1|-|-
TGTGCCAGTAGTGGAGGCGGGACAATTTACAATGAGCAGTTCTTC
CASSGGGTIYNEQFF
>TRBV14|TRBJ2-5|-|TRBD2
TGTGCCAGCAGCCAAGGAGGGACTAAAAGGGAGACCCAGTACTTC
CASSQGGTKRETQYF
>TRBV7-2|TRBJ1-3|-|-
TGTGCCAGCAGCCCCCATTCTGGAAACACCATATATTTT
CASSPHSGNTIYF
>TRBV7-3|TRBJ2-1|-|TRBD2
TGTGCCAGCAGGTATACTAGCGGGAGCGGGAATGAGCAGTTCTTC
CASRYTSGSGNEQFF
>TRBV6-5|TRBJ2-3|few|TRBD1
TGTGCCAGCAGTTGGGACAGGGGCGCAGATACGCAGTATTTT
CASSWDRGADTQYF
>TRBV27|TRBJ2-7|few|-
TGTGCCAGCAGTCTGAAACACTCCTACGAGCAGTACTTC
CASSLKHSYEQYF
>TRBV19|TRBJ1-5|-|-
TGTGGGATAGGAGGGGCGAAGGGAAGTCAGCCCCAGCATTTT
CGIGGAKGSQPQHF
>TRBV10-3|TRBJ2-1|-|-
TGTGCCATCAGTGAGCGGGGGGCGGTTAATGAGCAGTTCTTC
CAISERGAVNEQFF
>TRBV18|TRBJ2-7|-|TRBD2
TGTGCCAGCTCACCAGCAGGGACTAGCGGAACCTACGAGCAGTACTTC
CASSPAGTSGTYEQYF
>TRBV28|TRBJ2-2|-|-
TGTGCCAGCAGTCCCGGGGGAGGACGAGGGGAGCTGTTTTTT
CASSPGGGRGELFF